This TCR beta chain emerged from a study of identifying expanded T cells in peripheral blood. Overall study results and limits: Across healthy donors, higher total template counts meant significantly greater roughly two-week count variance.

The V gene's germline CDR1 is SGHTA and CDR2 FQGNSA. Between the trimmed V and J ends, which lost 2 bases and 7 bases, there was a span of 12 bases. The CDR3 consists of 15 residues. Only in-frame clones appear in the TCRdb table, and some are missing; sequencing was by immunoSEQ multiplex PCR. The sample records about 86,000 clones, 80% to 90% being singletons. Collection occurred without any documented infections or immune events in donors. Of note for this clone: What it recognizes is unknown.

The sequence was collected from a person aged 18 to 75 in good health. This rearrangement joins TRBV7-2 to TRBJ1-6, with a weak D call TRBD1 (6 bases). The specimen was blood. The CDR3 protein is CASSLQGFENSPLHF. The DNA for the CDR3 is TGTGCCAGCAGCTTACAGGGGTTTGAGAATTCACCCCTCCACTTT.